One sample yielded the 21 T cell receptor beta chains listed below, sequenced in a study of OX40 agonist ivuxolimab in advanced cancers. Here immunoSEQ multiplex PCR was the method, and the copy in TCRdb shows in-frame clones only, minus some. Of about 66,000 clones in the sample, under 85% were seen once. Sequenced material: CD4+ or CD8+ T cells sorted from blood, taken in a trial of the OX40 agonist ivuxolimab. These receptors originate from an adult with an advanced solid tumor such as melanoma, head and neck, liver or kidney cancer.

This clone was counted once. The chain joins TRBV7-2 to TRBJ2-7; TRBD1 matches 7 bases. Germline loops: CDR1 SGHTA, CDR2 FQGNSA. V was clipped by 6 bases and J by 0 bases; unmatched bases: 8. The CDR3 is 15 amino acids. This CDR3 reads CASSRDRANSYEQYF. For the CDR3, the DNA is TGTGCCAGCAGTCGAGACAGGGCCAACTCCTACGAGCAGTACTTC.

This rearrangement joins TRBV18 to TRBJ2-5; TRBD2 agrees at 8 bases. CDR1 and CDR2 (germline): KGHSH, LQKENI. The CDR3 sequence is 16 residues long. Germline trimming cut 0 bases from V and 3 bases from J; bases unmatched to any gene: 6. The CDR3 loop is CASSPPGAGEKETQYF. The CDR3 DNA follows: TGTGCCAGCTCACCACCGGGAGCGGGGGAGAAAGAGACCCAGTACTTC.

The chain joins TRBV4-3 to TRBJ2-7; the match to TRBD2 covers 9 bases. The germline CDR1 and CDR2 sequences are LGHNA and YSLEER. Germline trimming cut 1 base from V and 3 bases from J; bases unmatched to any gene: 4. This CDR3 is built from 15 residues. CDR3 region: CASSQAGSGSYEQYF. CDR3 in DNA: TGCGCCAGCAGCCAAGCAGGTAGCGGGAGCTACGAGCAGTACTTC.

The J gene is TRBJ2-3, the V gene TRBV12-5; tentative D call: TRBD2 (6 bases). Trimming took off 7 bases at V and 2 bases at J, with 10 bases between the two ends. The germline CDR1 and CDR2 sequences are LGHNT and FRNRAP. The CDR3 is 13 amino acids. CDR3 residues: CASDGGYTDTQYF. CDR3 DNA sequence: TGTGCTAGTGACGGGGGATACACAGATACGCAGTATTTT.

This rearrangement joins TRBV29-1 to TRBJ2-3; 7 nucleotides match TRBD1. Germline trimming cut 0 bases from V and 0 bases from J; bases unmatched to any gene: 9. This CDR3 comprises 17 residues. Germline V lookup: CDR1 SQVTM, CDR2 ANQGSEA. The CDR3 sequence: CSVEEIPGTASTDTQYF. The CDR3 DNA sequence: TGCAGCGTTGAAGAGATCCCCGGGACAGCTAGCACAGATACGCAGTATTTT.

The J gene is TRBJ2-1, the V gene TRBV6-1; D unresolved. The V gene lost 6 bases and the J gene lost 4 bases, with 13 bases spanning the gap. CDR1 is MNHNS and CDR2 is SASEGT in the germline V gene. This CDR3 contains 14 residues. The chain's CDR3 is CASRTTHGYNEQFF. CDR3 in DNA: TGTGCCAGCAGAACGACGCACGGTTACAATGAGCAGTTCTTC.

V gene TRBV2 combines with J gene TRBJ1-5; TRBD1 might be the D (5 bases). V was shortened by 6 bases and J by 10 bases, with 25 bases between the two germline ends. This CDR3 has 16 residues. Germline CDR1 reads SNHLY; CDR2 reads FYNNEI. The CDR3 loop is CASSPGWGREVRPQHF. The CDR3 DNA is TGTGCCAGCAGCCCCGGGTGGGGACGGGAGGTCCGACCCCAGCATTTT. Supplemented by reference TRBV2 and TRBJ1-5, the full variable domain reads EPEVTQTPSHQVTQMGQEVILRCVPISNHLYFYWYRQILGQKVEFLVSFYNNEISEKSEIFDDQFSVERPDGSNFTLKIRSTKLEDSAMYFCASSPGWGREVRPQHFGDGTRLSIL.

This chain connects TRBV9 to TRBJ2-3; D is undetermined. The CDR3 covers 15 residues. V was shortened by 0 bases and J by 0 bases, with 8 bases between the two germline ends. CDR1 and CDR2 from the germline V gene are SGDLS and YYNGEE. The CDR3 DNA sequence: TGTGCCAGCAGCGTAGTGGTGGCTAGCACAGATACGCAGTATTTT. This codes for CASSVVVASTDTQYF. Full variable domain (missing parts from reference TRBV9 and TRBJ2-3): DSGVTQTPKHLITATGQRVTLRCSPRSGDLSVYWYQQSLDQGLQFLIQYYNGEERAKGNILERFSAQQFPDLHSELNLSSLELGDSALYFCASSVVVASTDTQYFGPGTRLTVL.

This chain joins TRBV10-2 and TRBJ2-5; possible D gene TRBD1, 6 bases. CDR1 and CDR2 from the germline V gene are WSHSY and SAAADI. CDR3 length: 17 residues. Trimming shortened V by 2 bases and J by 5 bases, and 21 bases separated the two germline ends. CDR3 DNA sequence: TGCGCCAGCAGTGAGCCACCCCAACAGGGCCTGAGGGAGACCCAGTACTTC. Translation: CASSEPPQQGLRETQYF.

The rearrangement links TRBV27 to TRBJ2-2; 8 nucleotides agree with TRBD1. The ends lost 1 base at V and 4 bases at J; junction bases unmatched: 2. CDR3 length equals 15 residues. CDR1 MNHEY and CDR2 SMNVEV come from the germline V gene (reference sequence). The CDR3 here is CASSLLTGATGELFF. CDR3 DNA: TGTGCCAGCAGTTTATTGACAGGGGCCACCGGGGAGCTGTTTTTT.

This sequence joins TRBV28 and TRBJ2-7; 7 bases line up with TRBD2. Trimming cost V 10 bases and J 4 bases; bases outside gene matches: 10. This CDR3 is 13 amino acids long. Germline values: CDR1 MDHEN, CDR2 SYDVKM. As DNA, the CDR3 is TGTGCCACCCTTGAAGAGCGGGATTACGAGCAGTACTTC. Encoded protein: CATLEERDYEQYF.

The CDR3 nucleotides read TGTGCTAGTGGTTCTTCAGGGTTCTACGAGCAGTACTTC. Translation: CASGSSGFYEQYF. The genes are TRBV12-5 and TRBJ2-7; a weak D match, TRBD1 (5 bases). V lost 4 bases and J lost 3, with 10 bases in between. The CDR3 length is 13 residues. Germline V gene data show CDR1 as LGHNT and CDR2 as FRNRAP.

The chain links TRBV5-1 to TRBJ2-1; the match to TRBD1 covers 11 bases. The CDR3 contains 16 residues. From germline, CDR1 is SGHRS and CDR2 YFSETQ. The V segment lost 4 bases and the J segment 3 bases; nucleotides outside the gene matches: 6. The CDR3 reads CASSPTGTGGYNEQFF. As DNA, the CDR3 is TGCGCCAGCAGCCCCACCGGGACAGGGGGCTACAATGAGCAGTTCTTC. The whole variable domain, filled in from reference TRBV5-1 and TRBJ2-1, reads KAGVTQTPRYLIKTRGQQVTLSCSPISGHRSVSWYQQTPGQGLQFLFEYFSETQRNKGNFPGRFSGRQFSNSRSEMNVSTLELGDSALYLCASSPTGTGGYNEQFFGPGTRLTVL.

The chain employs TRBV11-2 and TRBJ2-1; D unresolved. V lost 0 bases and J 15 bases, leaving 18 bases between the germline ends. The CDR3 runs 14 residues. Germline-derived CDR1 and CDR2 are SGHAT and FQNNGV. The CDR3 DNA reads TGTGCCAGCAGCTTAGATCAGCACGCAGCCCAGCCGTTCTTC. Translation gives CASSLDQHAAQPFF. The full variable domain, its missing parts supplied by reference TRBV11-2 and TRBJ2-1, is EAGVAQSPRYKIIEKRQSVAFWCNPISGHATLYWYQQILGQGPKLLIQFQNNGVVDDSQLPKDRFSAERLKGVDSTLKIQPAKLEDSAVYLCASSLDQHAAQPFFGPGTRLTVL.

The V gene is TRBV7-2, the J gene TRBJ1-3; D uncertain. V lost 4 bases and J 5 bases, leaving 6 bases between the germline ends. The CDR3 runs 12 residues. Germline lookup yields CDR1 SGHTA and CDR2 FQGNSA. The CDR3 DNA reads TGTGCCAGCAGCTCAGAGAGAAACACCATATATTTT. It translates to CASSSERNTIYF.

The genes are TRBV5-1 and TRBJ2-2, with 8 positions matching TRBD1. This CDR3 region has 14 residues. Trimming at V came to 3 bases and at J to 7 bases, leaving 5 bases not matched to a gene. In germline, CDR1 is SGHRS, CDR2 YFSETQ. The CDR3 here is CASSWGQDLGELFF. The CDR3 DNA reads as TGCGCCAGCAGCTGGGGACAGGACCTCGGGGAGCTGTTTTTT.

The chain has TRBV7-2 and TRBJ1-2, with D tentatively TRBD1 (6 bases). The V end lost 1 base, the J end lost 4 bases, and 13 bases lay between the germline ends. Germline CDR1 SGHTA, CDR2 FQGNSA. The CDR3 runs to 15 residues. CDR3 protein: CASSLEVQGSYGYTF. CDR3 nucleotides: TGTGCCAGCAGCTTAGAAGTGCAGGGGTCCTATGGCTACACCTTC.

The chain employs TRBV7-9 and TRBJ2-2; D call uncertain. The V gene lost 1 base and the J gene lost 13 bases, with 16 bases spanning the gap. This CDR3 has 14 amino acids. Per the germline V gene, CDR1 is SEHNR and CDR2 is FQNEAQ (reference sequence). The CDR3 protein is CASSLEARSGGLFF. The CDR3 DNA follows: TGTGCCAGCAGCTTAGAAGCCCGATCGGGTGGGCTGTTTTTT.

In its sample, this clone was seen once. This chain connects TRBV30 to TRBJ1-3; a weak D match, TRBD1 (5 bases). The germline V gene encodes CDR1 GTSNPN and CDR2 SVGIG (reference sequence). The CDR3 runs 15 residues. V lost 0 bases to trimming and J lost 0 bases, with 9 bases between them. The CDR3 nucleotides are TGTGCCTGGAGTGTACTAGGGGCCTCTGGAAACACCATATATTTT. Translated, it gives CAWSVLGASGNTIYF.

The chain recombines TRBV5-6 with TRBJ1-1; D not certain. Trimming cost V 0 bases and J 1 base, with 4 bases left between them. This CDR3 is built from 13 residues. Germline V gene lookup returns CDR1 SGHDT and CDR2 YYEEEE. CDR3 coding DNA: TGTGCCAGCAGCTTGGTATGGAACACTGAAGCTTTCTTT. It specifies CASSLVWNTEAFF.

This clone was detected once. The chain employs TRBV7-3 and TRBJ2-2, with a possible D match to TRBD2 (6 bases). V lost 8 bases and J 6 bases, leaving 10 bases between the germline ends. The length of the CDR3 is 12 residues. The germline V gene has CDR1 SGHTA and CDR2 FQGTGA. CDR3 bases: TGTGCCAGCGGTGGGAGGTCCGGGGAGCTGTTTTTT. Amino acid sequence: CASGGRSGELFF.